A single sample is the source of the 3 T cell receptor beta chains below, sequenced in a study of cytomegalovirus exposure and HLA in healthy donors. 60 Vbeta and 13 Jbeta primers were used in PCR. Data came from immunoSEQ multiplex PCR; TCRdb stores just in-frame clones and leaves some out. The table lists some 190,000 clones, roughly 83% of them singletons. The specimen sequenced was PBMCs. The source of these receptors is a boy aged 2 to 10 in good health and CMV-seronegative.

V usage is TRBV10-2 and J usage is TRBJ2-7; TRBD1 agrees at 10 bases. Germline V gene sequence: CDR1 WSHSY, CDR2 SAAADI. Trimming cost V 6 bases and J 4 bases; bases outside gene matches: 0. The CDR3 runs to 12 residues. DNA of the CDR3: TGCGCCAGCAGGGACAGGGGGTACGAGCAGTACGTC. Translating it yields CASRDRGYEQYV.

This chain uses TRBV13 with TRBJ2-2; D possibly corresponds to TRBD1 (6 bases). This CDR3 has 17 residues. Germline values: CDR1 PRHDT, CDR2 FYEKMQ (reference sequence). Trimming left V 4 bases short and J 2 bases short, with 17 bases between. CDR3 loop: CASSYEPGHGNTGELFF. The CDR3 DNA reads as TGTGCCAGCAGCTACGAACCGGGACACGGAAACACCGGGGAGCTGTTTTTT.

The rearrangement links TRBV28 to TRBJ1-1, with 7 bases matching TRBD1. The CDR3 totals 17 residues. J was trimmed by 2 bases and V by 7 bases; bases with no gene match: 16. In germline, CDR1 is MDHEN, CDR2 SYDVKM. The CDR3 is CASMVWAQGPPNTEAFF. CDR3 coding DNA: TGTGCCAGCATGGTTTGGGCACAGGGGCCGCCAAACACTGAAGCTTTCTTT.